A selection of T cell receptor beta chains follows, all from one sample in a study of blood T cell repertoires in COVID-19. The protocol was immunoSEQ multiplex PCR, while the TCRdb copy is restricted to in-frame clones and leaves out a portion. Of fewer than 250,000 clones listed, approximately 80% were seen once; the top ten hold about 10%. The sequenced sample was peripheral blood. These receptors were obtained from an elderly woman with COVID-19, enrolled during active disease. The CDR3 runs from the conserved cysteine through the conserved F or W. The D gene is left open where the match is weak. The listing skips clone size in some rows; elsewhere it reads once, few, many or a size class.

DNA: TGTGCCAGCAGCACCTTTGGGACAGGGAGCAATCAGCCCCAGCATTTT
CDR3: CASSTFGTGSNQPQHF
size: NA
V: TRBV28
D: TRBD1
J: TRBJ1-5

DNA: TGTGCCAGCAGCGCATCACAACGGAACACTGAAGCTTTCTTT
CDR3: CASSASQRNTEAFF
size: once
V: TRBV3-1/TRBV3-2
D: NA
J: TRBJ1-1

DNA: TGTGCCAGCAGCGCTAGCGGGGGAAGCAATGAGCAGTTCTTC
CDR3: CASSASGGSNEQFF
size: NA
V: TRBV5-4
D: TRBD2
J: TRBJ2-1

DNA: TGTGCCAGCTCGCCCCAAATGTTGGGGAGGAACACCGGGGAGCTGTTTTTT
CDR3: CASSPQMLGRNTGELFF
size: NA
V: TRBV18
D: NA
J: TRBJ2-2

DNA: TGTGCCAGTAGCCGGGGGGCGAACGGTGGCTACACCTTC
CDR3: CASSRGANGGYTF
size: NA
V: TRBV19
D: NA
J: TRBJ1-2

DNA: TGTGCCAGCAGCGCGACCCCAAAACTAGCGGGGGGAACAAATGAGCAGTTCTTC
CDR3: CASSATPKLAGGTNEQFF
size: NA
V: TRBV7-8
D: TRBD2
J: TRBJ2-1

DNA: TGCGCCAGCAGCGTGGACAGGGTAACGGATACGCAGTATTTT
CDR3: CASSVDRVTDTQYF
size: NA
V: TRBV5-1
D: TRBD1
J: TRBJ2-3

DNA: TGCGCCAGCAGCTCGGGCGCAGGGATGAACACTGAAGCTTTCTTT
CDR3: CASSSGAGMNTEAFF
size: once
V: TRBV5-1
D: NA
J: TRBJ1-1

DNA: TGTGCCAGCCACGAGACAGGGTCCGGGGCCAACGTCCTGACTTTC
CDR3: CASHETGSGANVLTF
size: NA
V: TRBV6-5
D: TRBD1
J: TRBJ2-6

DNA: TGCGCCAGCAGCTCACAGGGGGCCGGAAACACCATATATTTT
CDR3: CASSSQGAGNTIYF
size: NA
V: TRBV5-1
D: TRBD1
J: TRBJ1-3

DNA: TGCAGTGCTAGTGGCCTAGCGGGGACTGAGGAGACCCAGTACTTC
CDR3: CSASGLAGTEETQYF
size: NA
V: TRBV20-1
D: TRBD2
J: TRBJ2-5

DNA: TGTGCCAGCAGCCCCACTGGACGGGGGCGGGGGGAGACCCAGTACTTC
CDR3: CASSPTGRGRGETQYF
size: NA
V: TRBV9
D: NA
J: TRBJ2-5

DNA: TGTGCCAGCAGCCAGAGGGGGGGCGAGGATACGCAGTATTTT
CDR3: CASSQRGGEDTQYF
size: once
V: TRBV3-1/TRBV3-2
D: NA
J: TRBJ2-3

DNA: TGTGCCAGCAGTTCCCCTACAGGGAGCGGAAACACCATATATTTT
CDR3: CASSSPTGSGNTIYF
size: NA
V: TRBV6-5
D: NA
J: TRBJ1-3

DNA: TGTGCCAGCAGCTTTGCAGGGGTGGATTCACCCCTCCACTTT
CDR3: CASSFAGVDSPLHF
size: NA
V: TRBV7-6
D: NA
J: TRBJ1-6

DNA: TGTGCCAGCAGCTTTGGACAGGGAACTGAAGCTTTCTTT
CDR3: CASSFGQGTEAFF
size: few
V: TRBV3-1/TRBV3-2
D: TRBD1
J: TRBJ1-1

DNA: TGTGCCAGCAGCCTACACCACGAGGCTAACACTGAAGCTTTCTTT
CDR3: CASSLHHEANTEAFF
size: NA
V: TRBV3-1/TRBV3-2
D: NA
J: TRBJ1-1

DNA: TGTGCCAGCAGCCAGGGGGCTGGTGGCTACACCTTC
CDR3: CASSQGAGGYTF
size: NA
V: TRBV7-9
D: TRBD1
J: TRBJ1-2

DNA: TGTGCCAGCAGTTTATTAGCAACGGTTCGGGGGGCAGCTTTCTTT
CDR3: CASSLLATVRGAAFF
size: NA
V: TRBV27
D: NA
J: TRBJ1-1

DNA: TGTGCCAGCTCACCCCCCATCGGGGGGGGAGAGACCCAGTACTTC
CDR3: CASSPPIGGGETQYF
size: NA
V: TRBV18
D: TRBD2
J: TRBJ2-5

DNA: TGTGCCAGCAGTCGGGGGACTTTACAGGGGTACACCTTC
CDR3: CASSRGTLQGYTF
size: NA
V: TRBV28
D: TRBD1
J: TRBJ1-2

DNA: TGTGCCAGCAACCAGTTTCCCGGGGAGCTGTTTTTT
CDR3: CASNQFPGELFF
size: NA
V: TRBV12-3/TRBV12-4
D: NA
J: TRBJ2-2

DNA: TGTGCCACCAGCAGTCTCCAGGGGGGATCACCCCTCCACTTT
CDR3: CATSSLQGGSPLHF
size: NA
V: TRBV15
D: TRBD1
J: TRBJ1-6

DNA: TGTGCCATCAGGGGAGGAACAGGCAACTCTGGAAACACCATATATTTT
CDR3: CAIRGGTGNSGNTIYF
size: NA
V: TRBV10-3
D: NA
J: TRBJ1-3